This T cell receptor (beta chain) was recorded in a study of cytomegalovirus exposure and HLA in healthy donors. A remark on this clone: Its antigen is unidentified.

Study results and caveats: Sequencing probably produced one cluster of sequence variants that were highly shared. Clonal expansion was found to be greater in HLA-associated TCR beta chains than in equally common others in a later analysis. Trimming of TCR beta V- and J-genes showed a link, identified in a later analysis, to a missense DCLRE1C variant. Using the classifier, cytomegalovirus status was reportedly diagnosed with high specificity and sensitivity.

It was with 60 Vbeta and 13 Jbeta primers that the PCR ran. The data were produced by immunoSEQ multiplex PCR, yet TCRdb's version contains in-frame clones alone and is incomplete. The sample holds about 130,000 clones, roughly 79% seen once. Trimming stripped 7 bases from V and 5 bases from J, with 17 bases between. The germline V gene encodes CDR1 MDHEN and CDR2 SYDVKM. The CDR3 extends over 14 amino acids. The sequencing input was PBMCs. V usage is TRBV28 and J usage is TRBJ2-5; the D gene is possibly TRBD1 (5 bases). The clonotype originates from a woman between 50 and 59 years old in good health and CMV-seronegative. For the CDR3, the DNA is TGTGCCAGCATTGGGGCCTACCCCTTCGAGACCCAGTACTTC. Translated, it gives CASIGAYPFETQYF.